Listed below are T cell receptor beta chains from one sample, sequenced in a study of cytomegalovirus exposure and HLA in healthy donors. Generated by immunoSEQ multiplex PCR, the TCRdb table keeps only in-frame clones and is missing some. The sample has some 130,000 clones; approximately 80% are singletons. Sample: PBMCs. The receptors were sampled from a man aged 25 to 45 in good health and CMV-seronegative. CDR3s include the opening cysteine and the closing phenylalanine or tryptophan. Fields, in order: V gene, J gene, D gene, clone size, CDR3 DNA, CDR3 protein. The D gene is left open where the match is weak. Size values are once, few and many counts, or a class for expanded clones, and some rows have none.

TRBV5-6	TRBJ1-1	.	many	TGTGCCAGCAGCTTGGCCAGCAAGCCGGGCACTGAAGCTTTCTTT	CASSLASKPGTEAFF
TRBV28	TRBJ2-7	.	.	TGTGCCAGCAGTTTCTTACAGGGGGGGTACGAGCAGTACTTC	CASSFLQGGYEQYF
TRBV27	TRBJ2-3	.	.	TGTGCCAGCAGTTTATCCCCCCGGGATACGCAGTATTTT	CASSLSPRDTQYF
TRBV6-5	TRBJ1-2	.	.	TGTGCCAGCAGTTACAACAGTAACTATGGCTACACCTTC	CASSYNSNYGYTF
TRBV5-1	TRBJ1-2	.	.	TGCGCCAGCAGCCTGGCCAGGGAGGGACTAGACGCTCTCTATGGCTACACCTTC	CASSLAREGLDALYGYTF
TRBV6-1	TRBJ1-5	TRBD1	.	TGTGCCAGCAGTCGGGACAGGGGGCCTGGTCAGCCCCAGCATTTT	CASSRDRGPGQPQHF
TRBV29-1	TRBJ1-1	.	.	TGCAGCGGGGGACACCGGAACACTGAAGCTTTCTTT	CSGGHRNTEAFF
TRBV27	TRBJ2-3	TRBD2	.	TGTGCCAGCAGTTTAATAGGACTAGCCGCAGATACGCAGTATTTT	CASSLIGLAADTQYF
TRBV2	TRBJ1-5	TRBD1	.	TGTGCCAGCAGTTCACAGGGGAGTAATCAGCCCCAGCATTTT	CASSSQGSNQPQHF
TRBV28	TRBJ2-7	TRBD1	.	TGTGCCAGCAGTTTCTTTTCAGGGGGCTACGAGCAGTACTTC	CASSFFSGGYEQYF
TRBV13	TRBJ2-5	TRBD2	.	TGTGCCAGCAGCTCTAAGCGGGGTCAAGAGACCCAGTACTTC	CASSSKRGQETQYF
TRBV6-1	TRBJ1-4	TRBD1	few	TGTGCCAGCAGTGATACAACCGGGACAGGGGGCAATGAGTTGCCTGAAAAACTGTTTTTT	CASSDTTGTGGNELPEKLFF
TRBV9	TRBJ1-2	.	.	TGTGCCAGCCGGGACTCTGGGGCCTATGGCTACACCTTC	CASRDSGAYGYTF
TRBV7-8	TRBJ2-2	.	.	TGTGCCAGCAGCTTATATAGGGGAACACCCCGAAGGGTTCGTGGCACCGGGGAGCTGTTTTTT	CASSLYRGTPRRVRGTGELFF
TRBV6-1	TRBJ2-1	.	.	TGTGCCAGCATAGGAGAGACGGGAATGTTCTTC	CASIGETGMFF
TRBV28	TRBJ2-2	.	.	TGTGCCAGCAGTTCGGTCACCGGGGAGCTGTTTTTT	CASSSVTGELFF
TRBV28	TRBJ2-2	TRBD2	few	TGTGCCAGCAGTTTTGATGCGGGAGTAGGTGAGAGCGGGGAGCTGTTTTTT	CASSFDAGVGESGELFF
TRBV5-1	TRBJ1-1	.	few	TGCGCCAGCAGACCCGGGTCCTACACTGAAGCTTTCTTT	CASRPGSYTEAFF
TRBV28	TRBJ2-7	.	few	TGTGCCAGCAGTTTACAAGCGCCGTCCTACGAGCAGTACTTC	CASSLQAPSYEQYF
TRBV28	TRBJ1-1	TRBD1	.	TGTGCCAGCAGTTTTGGAGGGGGCGCGTGGGCTTTCTTT	CASSFGGGAWAFF
TRBV6-1	TRBJ1-1	.	.	TGTGCCAGCAGTGAAGGGGCGAACACTGAAGCTTTCTTT	CASSEGANTEAFF
TRBV27	TRBJ2-7	TRBD2	.	TGTGCCAGCAGTTTGGGACTAGCGAACGAGCAGTACTTC	CASSLGLANEQYF
TRBV7-8	TRBJ1-1	.	once	TGTGCCAGCAGCTTAGTAGTCGCCTCGGGACATAACACTGAAGCTTTCTTT	CASSLVVASGHNTEAFF